Presented here are 2 T cell receptor beta chains from one specimen sequenced in a study of T cells in Graves' hyperthyroidism and ophthalmopathy. Amplified TCR beta CDR3 regions derived from RNA transcripts. An initial round of RT-PCR targeting the TCR CDR3 relied on the HTBI primer set. TCRdb ran MiXCR on the multiplex PCR reads and lists one entry per CDR3 protein. The top ten hold 73% of the sample, which has around 400,000 distinct CDR3 sequences, just under 25% seen once. Sequenced: blood. These receptor sequences come from a man over 45 with Graves' hyperthyroidism.

This clonotype was seen repeatedly, ten times or more. The J gene is TRBJ2-1, the V gene TRBV29-1; 8 positions match TRBD2. CDR3 length: 14 residues. Trimming at V came to 6 bases and at J to 3 bases, leaving 7 bases not matched to a gene. Germline CDR1 reads SQVTM; CDR2 reads ANQGSEA. The CDR3 DNA follows: TGCAGCGTAGCGCGGAGCGGGAGCTACAATGAGCAGTTCTTC. It translates to CSVARSGSYNEQFF.

This clonotype has only one observation. A junction end diverges from the germline sequence, so it may reflect a read error. This chain connects TRBV3-1 to TRBJ2-7; 7 bases are shared with TRBD2. The CDR3 is 14 amino acids. Germline CDR1 reads LGHDT; CDR2 reads YNNKEL (reference sequence). CDR3 protein: CASSHLGGAHEQYF. The CDR3 nucleotides read TGTGCCAGTAGCCACCTGGGAGGGGCCCACGAGCAGTACTTC.